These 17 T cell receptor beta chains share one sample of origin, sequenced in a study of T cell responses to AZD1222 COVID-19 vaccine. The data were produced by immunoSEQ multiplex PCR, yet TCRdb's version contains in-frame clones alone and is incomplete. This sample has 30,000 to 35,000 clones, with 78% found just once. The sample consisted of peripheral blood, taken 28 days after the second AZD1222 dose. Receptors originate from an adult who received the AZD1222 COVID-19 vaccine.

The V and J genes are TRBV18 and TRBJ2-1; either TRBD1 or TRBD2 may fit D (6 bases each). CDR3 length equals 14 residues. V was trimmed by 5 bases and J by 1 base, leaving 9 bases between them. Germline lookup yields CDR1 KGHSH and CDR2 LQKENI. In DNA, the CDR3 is TGTGCCAGCTCAAGGGGGGAGTCCTACAATGAGCAGTTCTTC. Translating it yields CASSRGESYNEQFF. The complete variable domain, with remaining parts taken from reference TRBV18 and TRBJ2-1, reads NAGVMQNPRHLVRRRGQEARLRCSPMKGHSHVYWYRQLPEEGLKFMVYLQKENIIDESGMPKERFSAEFPKEGPSILRIQQVVRGDSAAYFCASSRGESYNEQFFGPGTRLTVL.

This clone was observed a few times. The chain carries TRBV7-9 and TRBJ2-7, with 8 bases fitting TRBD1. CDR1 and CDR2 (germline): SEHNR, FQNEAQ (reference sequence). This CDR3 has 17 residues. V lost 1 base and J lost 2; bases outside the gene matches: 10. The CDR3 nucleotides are TGTGCCAGCAGCTTAGGTACCAGGGGGCCCCCAACCTACGAGCAGTACTTC. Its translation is CASSLGTRGPPTYEQYF.

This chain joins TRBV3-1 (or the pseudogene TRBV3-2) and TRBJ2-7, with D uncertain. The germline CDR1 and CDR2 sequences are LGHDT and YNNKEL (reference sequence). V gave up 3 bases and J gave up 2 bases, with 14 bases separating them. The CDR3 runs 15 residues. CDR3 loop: CASSQSLGTAYEQYV. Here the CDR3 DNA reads TGTGCCAGCAGCCAGTCCCTTGGCACGGCCTACGAGCAGTACGTC.

The CDR3 region is CASTSGQHYGYTF. In nucleotides, the CDR3 is TGTGCCAGCACATCGGGACAGCACTATGGCTACACCTTC. The chain employs TRBV28 and TRBJ1-2; the match to TRBD1 covers 7 bases. The CDR3 spans 13 residues. The V gene's germline CDR1 is MDHEN and CDR2 SYDVKM. Trimming at V came to 7 bases and at J to 3 bases, leaving 5 bases not matched to a gene.

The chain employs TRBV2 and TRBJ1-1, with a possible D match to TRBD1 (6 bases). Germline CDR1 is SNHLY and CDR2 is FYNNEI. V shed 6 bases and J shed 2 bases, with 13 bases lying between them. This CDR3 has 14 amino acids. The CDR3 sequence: CASSKQGGNTEAFF. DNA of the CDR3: TGTGCCAGCAGCAAACAGGGAGGAAACACTGAAGCTTTCTTT.

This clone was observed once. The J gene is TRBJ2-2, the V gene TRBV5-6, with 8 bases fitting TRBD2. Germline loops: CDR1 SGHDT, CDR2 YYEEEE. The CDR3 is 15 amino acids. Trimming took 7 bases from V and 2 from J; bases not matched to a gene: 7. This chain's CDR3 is CASSGLDLNTGELFF. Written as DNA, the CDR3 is TGTGCCAGCTCGGGACTAGACCTTAACACCGGGGAGCTGTTTTTT.

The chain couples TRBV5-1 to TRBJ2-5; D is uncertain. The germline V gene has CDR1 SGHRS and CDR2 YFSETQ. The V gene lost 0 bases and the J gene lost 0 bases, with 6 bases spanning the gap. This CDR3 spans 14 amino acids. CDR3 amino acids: CASSLGLDQETQYF. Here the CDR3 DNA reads TGCGCCAGCAGCTTGGGACTTGACCAAGAGACCCAGTACTTC.

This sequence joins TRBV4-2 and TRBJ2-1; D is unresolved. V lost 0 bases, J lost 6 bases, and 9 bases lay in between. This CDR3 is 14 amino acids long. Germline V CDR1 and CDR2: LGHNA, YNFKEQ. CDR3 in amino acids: CASSQDSARNEQFF. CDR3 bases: TGTGCCAGCAGCCAAGATTCAGCGCGCAATGAGCAGTTCTTC.

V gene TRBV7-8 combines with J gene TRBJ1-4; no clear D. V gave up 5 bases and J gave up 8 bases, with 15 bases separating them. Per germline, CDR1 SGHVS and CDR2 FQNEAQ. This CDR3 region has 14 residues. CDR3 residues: CASSRTGRWEKLFF. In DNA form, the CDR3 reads TGTGCCAGCAGCCGGACGGGCCGGTGGGAAAAACTGTTTTTT.

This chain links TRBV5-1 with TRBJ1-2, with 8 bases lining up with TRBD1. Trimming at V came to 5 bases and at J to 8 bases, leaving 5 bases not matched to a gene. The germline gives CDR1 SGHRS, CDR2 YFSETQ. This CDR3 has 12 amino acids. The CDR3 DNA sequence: TGCGCCAGCAGTCCTGGACAGGGAGGCTACACCTTC. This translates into CASSPGQGGYTF.

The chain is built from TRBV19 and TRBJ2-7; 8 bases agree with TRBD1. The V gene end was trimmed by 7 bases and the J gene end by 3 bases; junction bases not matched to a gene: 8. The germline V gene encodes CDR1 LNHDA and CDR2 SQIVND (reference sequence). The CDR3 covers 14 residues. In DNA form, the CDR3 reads TGTGCCAGTAAACTAGGGACAGGACACTACGAGCAGTACTTC. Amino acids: CASKLGTGHYEQYF.

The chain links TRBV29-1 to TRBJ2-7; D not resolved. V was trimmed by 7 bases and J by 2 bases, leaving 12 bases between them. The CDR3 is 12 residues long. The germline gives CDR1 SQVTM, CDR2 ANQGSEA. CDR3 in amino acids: CSASSPAYEQYF. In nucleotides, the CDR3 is TGCAGCGCCTCCAGCCCGGCCTACGAGCAGTACTTC.

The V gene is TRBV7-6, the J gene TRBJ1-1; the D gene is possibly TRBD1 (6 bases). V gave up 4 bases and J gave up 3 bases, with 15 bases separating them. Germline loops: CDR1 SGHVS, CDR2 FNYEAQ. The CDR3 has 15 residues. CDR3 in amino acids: CASSSSTRGDTEAFF. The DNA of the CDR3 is TGTGCCAGCAGCTCGAGTACGAGGGGGGACACTGAAGCTTTCTTT.

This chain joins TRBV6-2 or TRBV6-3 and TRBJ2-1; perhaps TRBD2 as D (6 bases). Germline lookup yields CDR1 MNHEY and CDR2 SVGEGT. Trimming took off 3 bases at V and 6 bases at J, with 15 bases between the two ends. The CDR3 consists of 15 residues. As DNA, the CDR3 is TGTGCCAGCAGTTATGTCCCGGAGGGCGGCAATGAGCAGTTCTTC. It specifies CASSYVPEGGNEQFF.

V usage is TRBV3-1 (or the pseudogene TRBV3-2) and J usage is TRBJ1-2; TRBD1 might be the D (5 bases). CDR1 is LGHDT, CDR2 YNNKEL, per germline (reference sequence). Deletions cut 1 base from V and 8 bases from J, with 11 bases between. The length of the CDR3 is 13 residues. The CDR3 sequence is CASSQGGQGGYTF. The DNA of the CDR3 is TGTGCCAGCAGCCAAGGTGGGCAGGGCGGCTACACCTTC.

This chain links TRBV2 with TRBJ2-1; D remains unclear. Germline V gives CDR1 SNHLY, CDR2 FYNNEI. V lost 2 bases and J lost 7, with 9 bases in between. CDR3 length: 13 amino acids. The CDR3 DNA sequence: TGTGCCAGCAGTGAAAACCGCCTAAATGAGCAGTTCTTC. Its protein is CASSENRLNEQFF. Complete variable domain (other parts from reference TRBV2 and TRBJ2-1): EPEVTQTPSHQVTQMGQEVILRCVPISNHLYFYWYRQILGQKVEFLVSFYNNEISEKSEIFDDQFSVERPDGSNFTLKIRSTKLEDSAMYFCASSENRLNEQFFGPGTRLTVL.

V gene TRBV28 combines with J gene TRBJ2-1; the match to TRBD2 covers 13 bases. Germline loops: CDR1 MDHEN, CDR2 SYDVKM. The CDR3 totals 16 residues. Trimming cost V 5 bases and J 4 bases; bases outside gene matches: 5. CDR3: CASSETSGRRYNEQFF. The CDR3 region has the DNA TGTGCCAGCAGTGAGACTAGCGGGAGGAGGTACAATGAGCAGTTCTTC.